Sequencing of this TCR beta chain was carried out in a study of long-term antiretroviral therapy in people with HIV. The authors ran the immunoSEQ assay, v3.0, at survey level. About 35,000-55,000 T-cell genomes per sample were the sequencing target. Sequencing was performed with immunoSEQ multiplex PCR; in TCRdb, only in-frame clones are kept and a portion is missing. The sample has tens of thousands of clones; 76% are singletons. The CDR3 covers 13 residues. Trimming pared 3 bases from V and 5 bases from J, leaving 12 bases between. CDR1 GTSNPN and CDR2 SVGIG come from the germline V gene (reference sequence). With regard to this clone: Its antigen is not identified.

Study conclusions and caveats: Clones with expansion before ART led the repertoire at all time points.

Per donor, a minimum of one pre-ART and a minimum of two post-ART PBMC samples were available. The TCR sequence derives from a woman in her 40s with HIV. V is TRBV30 and J is TRBJ2-3; TRBD2 might be the D (6 bases). The specimen comprised unsorted PBMCs, sampled 1.1 years before starting antiretroviral therapy. The CDR3 sequence is CAWSAGIRDTQYF. As DNA, the CDR3 is TGTGCCTGGAGCGCGGGGATCAGAGATACGCAGTATTTT.